This record covers a single T cell receptor beta chain. This sample is part of a study of shared clonotypes between healthy human individuals. Only CD45RO-negative cells positively selected for CCR7 counted as naive CD8 cells, so terminally differentiated effector memory CD45RA+ cells were excluded. The repertoire was sequenced with immunoSEQ multiplex PCR; TCRdb's copy has only in-frame clones and lacks some. Among about 2 million clones listed, just under 95% were seen once. The sample was naive CD8+ T cells sorted from blood. The clonotype originates from a man aged 18 to 30 in good health.

DNA for the CDR3: TGTGCCAGCAGCTTGACACCTAACACCGGGGAGCTGTTTTTT. The encoded protein is CASSLTPNTGELFF. The rearrangement uses TRBV11-3 and TRBJ2-2; no definite D call. V was trimmed by 3 bases and J by 2 bases, leaving 7 bases between them. The CDR3 spans 14 residues. Germline CDR1 SGHNT, CDR2 YENEEA.